This T cell receptor beta chain was profiled in a study of T cell responses to AZD1222 COVID-19 vaccine. Sequenced by immunoSEQ multiplex PCR; TCRdb stores in-frame clones only, minus some. The sample holds approximately 160,000 clones; 92% are singletons and the top ten take around 0.99%. The CDR3 consists of 15 residues. Germline assignment: CDR1 LNHNV and CDR2 YYDKDF (reference sequence). Trimming cost V 1 base and J 5 bases, with 14 bases left between them. The genes are TRBV15 and TRBJ2-5; tentatively, D is TRBD2 (5 bases). The source was peripheral blood, collected 28 days after the second AZD1222 dose. The receptor was derived from an adult who received the AZD1222 COVID-19 vaccine. The CDR3 loop reads CATSRARGMLETQYF. The CDR3 DNA sequence: TGTGCCACCAGCAGAGCCCGAGGGATGTTGGAGACCCAGTACTTC.